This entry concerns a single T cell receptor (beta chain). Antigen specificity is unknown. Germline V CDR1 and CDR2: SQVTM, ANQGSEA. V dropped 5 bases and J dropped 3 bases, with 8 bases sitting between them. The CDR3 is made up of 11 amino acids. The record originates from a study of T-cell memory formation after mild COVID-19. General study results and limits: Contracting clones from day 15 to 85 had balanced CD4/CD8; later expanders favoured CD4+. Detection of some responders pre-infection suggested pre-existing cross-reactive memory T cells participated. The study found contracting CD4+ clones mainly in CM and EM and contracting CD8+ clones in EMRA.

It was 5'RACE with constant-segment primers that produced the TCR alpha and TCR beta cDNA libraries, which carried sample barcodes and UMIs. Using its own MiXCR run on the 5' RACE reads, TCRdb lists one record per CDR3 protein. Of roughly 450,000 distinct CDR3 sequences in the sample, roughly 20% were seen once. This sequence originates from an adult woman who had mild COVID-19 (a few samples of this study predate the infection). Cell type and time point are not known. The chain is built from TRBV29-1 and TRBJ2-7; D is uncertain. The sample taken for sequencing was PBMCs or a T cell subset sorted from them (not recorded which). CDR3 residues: CSVFRNYEQYF. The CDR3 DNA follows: TGCAGCGTTTTTCGGAACTACGAGCAGTACTTC.